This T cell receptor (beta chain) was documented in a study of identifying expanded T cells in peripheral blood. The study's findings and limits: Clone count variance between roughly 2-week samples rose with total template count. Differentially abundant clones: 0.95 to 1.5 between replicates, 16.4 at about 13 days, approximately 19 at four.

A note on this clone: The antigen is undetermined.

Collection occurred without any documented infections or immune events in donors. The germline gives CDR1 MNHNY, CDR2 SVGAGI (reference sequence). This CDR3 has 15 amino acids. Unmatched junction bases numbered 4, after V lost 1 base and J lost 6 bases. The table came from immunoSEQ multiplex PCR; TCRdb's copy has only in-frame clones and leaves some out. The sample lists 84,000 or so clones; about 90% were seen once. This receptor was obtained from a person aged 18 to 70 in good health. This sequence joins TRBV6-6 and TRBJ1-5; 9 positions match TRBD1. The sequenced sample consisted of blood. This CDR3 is CASSYLQGAGQPQHF. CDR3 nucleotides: TGTGCCAGCAGTTACTTACAGGGGGCCGGTCAGCCCCAGCATTTT.